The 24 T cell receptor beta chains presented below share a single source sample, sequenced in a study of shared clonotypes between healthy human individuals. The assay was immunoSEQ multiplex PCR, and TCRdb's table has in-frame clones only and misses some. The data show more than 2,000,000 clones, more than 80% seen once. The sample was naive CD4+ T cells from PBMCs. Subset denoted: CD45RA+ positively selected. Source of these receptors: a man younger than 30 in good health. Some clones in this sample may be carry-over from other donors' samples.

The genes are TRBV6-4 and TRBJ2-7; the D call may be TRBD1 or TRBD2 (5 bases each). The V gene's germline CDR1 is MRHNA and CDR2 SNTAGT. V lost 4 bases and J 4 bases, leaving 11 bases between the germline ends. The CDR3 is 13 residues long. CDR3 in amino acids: CASSVGRRYEQYF. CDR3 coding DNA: TGTGCCAGCAGTGTGGGACGCCGTTACGAGCAGTACTTC.

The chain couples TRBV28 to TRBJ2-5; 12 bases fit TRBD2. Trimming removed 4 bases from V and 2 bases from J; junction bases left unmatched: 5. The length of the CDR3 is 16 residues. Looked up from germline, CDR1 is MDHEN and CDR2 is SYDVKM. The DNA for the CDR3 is TGTGCCAGCAGTTCCTGGACTAGCGGGATACAAGAGACCCAGTACTTC. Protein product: CASSSWTSGIQETQYF.

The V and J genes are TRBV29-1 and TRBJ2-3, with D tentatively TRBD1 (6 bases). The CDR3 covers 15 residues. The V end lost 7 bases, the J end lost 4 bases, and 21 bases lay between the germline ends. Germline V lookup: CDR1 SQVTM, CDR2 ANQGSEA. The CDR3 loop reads CSAYPGVLTADTQYF. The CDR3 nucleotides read TGCAGCGCTTATCCAGGGGTGCTAACCGCAGATACGCAGTATTTT.

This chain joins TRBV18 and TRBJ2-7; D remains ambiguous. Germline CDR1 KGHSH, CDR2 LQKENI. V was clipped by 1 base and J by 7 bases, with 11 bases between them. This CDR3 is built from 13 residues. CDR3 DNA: TGTGCCAGCTCACCACTTTCAGGACCAGAGCAGTACTTC. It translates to CASSPLSGPEQYF.

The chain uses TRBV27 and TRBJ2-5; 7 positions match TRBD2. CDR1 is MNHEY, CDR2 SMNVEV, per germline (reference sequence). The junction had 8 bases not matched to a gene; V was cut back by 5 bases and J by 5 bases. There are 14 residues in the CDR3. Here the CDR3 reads CASSRLAARETQYF. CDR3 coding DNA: TGTGCCAGCAGTCGACTAGCCGCCAGGGAGACCCAGTACTTC.

The DNA for the CDR3 is TGTGCCACCAGCAGAGAGGTCCCCCCCGTCGGCTATGGCTACACCTTC. It translates to CATSREVPPVGYGYTF. The J gene is TRBJ1-2, the V gene TRBV15; D gene unclear. V lost 0 bases and J 4 bases, leaving 15 bases between the germline ends. CDR1 is LNHNV, CDR2 YYDKDF, per germline (reference sequence). This CDR3 comprises 16 residues.

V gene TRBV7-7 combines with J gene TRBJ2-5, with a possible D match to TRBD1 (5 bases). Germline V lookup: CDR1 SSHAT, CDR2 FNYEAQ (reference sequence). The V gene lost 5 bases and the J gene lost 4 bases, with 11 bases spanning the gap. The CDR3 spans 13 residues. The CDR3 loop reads CASSQRRGETQYF. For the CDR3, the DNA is TGTGCCAGCAGCCAGAGAAGGGGAGAGACCCAGTACTTC. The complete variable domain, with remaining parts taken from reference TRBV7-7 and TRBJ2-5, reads GAGVSQSPRYKVTKRGQDVTLRCDPISSHATLYWYQQALGQGPEFLTYFNYEAQPDKSGLPSDRFSAERPEGSISTLTIQRTEQRDSAMYRCASSQRRGETQYFGPGTRLLVL.

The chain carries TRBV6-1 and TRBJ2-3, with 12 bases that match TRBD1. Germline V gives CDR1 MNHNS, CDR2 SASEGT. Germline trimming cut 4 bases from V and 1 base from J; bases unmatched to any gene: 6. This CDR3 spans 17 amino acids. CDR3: CASSGDRGRWGTDTQYF. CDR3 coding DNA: TGTGCCAGCAGTGGGGACAGGGGGCGATGGGGCACAGATACGCAGTATTTT.

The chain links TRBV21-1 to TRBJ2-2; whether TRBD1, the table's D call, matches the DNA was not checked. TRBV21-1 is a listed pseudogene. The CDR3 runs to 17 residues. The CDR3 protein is CASSKATRQGGTGELFF. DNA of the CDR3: TGTGCCAGCAGCAAAGCAACCCGACAGGGAGGAACCGGGGAGCTGTTTTTT.

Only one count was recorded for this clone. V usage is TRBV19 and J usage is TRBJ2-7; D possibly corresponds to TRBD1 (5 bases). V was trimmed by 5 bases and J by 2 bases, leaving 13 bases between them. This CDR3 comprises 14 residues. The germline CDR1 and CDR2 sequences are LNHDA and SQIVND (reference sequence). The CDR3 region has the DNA TGTGCCAGTAGTCTCAGGGCTAGGACCTACGAGCAGTACTTC. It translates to CASSLRARTYEQYF.

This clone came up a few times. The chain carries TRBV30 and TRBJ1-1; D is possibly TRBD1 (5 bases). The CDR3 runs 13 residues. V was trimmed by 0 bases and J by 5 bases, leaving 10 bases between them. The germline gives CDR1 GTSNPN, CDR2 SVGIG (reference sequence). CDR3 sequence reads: CAWSVREGTEAFF. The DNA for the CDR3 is TGTGCCTGGAGTGTACGGGAGGGGACTGAAGCTTTCTTT.

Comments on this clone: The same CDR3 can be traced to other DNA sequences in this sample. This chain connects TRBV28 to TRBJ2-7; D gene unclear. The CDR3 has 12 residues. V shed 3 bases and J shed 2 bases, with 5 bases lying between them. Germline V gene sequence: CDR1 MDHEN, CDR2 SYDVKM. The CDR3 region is CASSFPPYEQYF. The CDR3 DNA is TGTGCCAGCAGTTTTCCCCCCTACGAGCAGTACTTC.

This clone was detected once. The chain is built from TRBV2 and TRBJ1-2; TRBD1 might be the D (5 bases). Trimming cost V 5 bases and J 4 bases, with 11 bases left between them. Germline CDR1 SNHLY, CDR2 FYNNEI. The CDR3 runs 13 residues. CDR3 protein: CASSRGNFYGYTF. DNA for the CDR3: TGTGCCAGCAGTAGGGGAAACTTCTATGGCTACACCTTC.

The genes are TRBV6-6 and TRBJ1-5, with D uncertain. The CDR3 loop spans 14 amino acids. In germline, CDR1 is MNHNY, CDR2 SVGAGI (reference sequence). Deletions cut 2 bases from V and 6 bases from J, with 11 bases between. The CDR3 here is CASSYGEGGQPQHF. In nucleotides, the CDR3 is TGTGCCAGCAGTTACGGGGAGGGCGGTCAGCCCCAGCATTTT.

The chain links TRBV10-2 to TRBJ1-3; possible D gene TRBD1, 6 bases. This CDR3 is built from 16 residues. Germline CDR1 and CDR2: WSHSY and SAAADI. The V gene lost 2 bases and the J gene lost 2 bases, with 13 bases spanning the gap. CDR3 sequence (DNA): TGCGCCAGCAGTGAGATATCGGGGGGCCCTGGAAACACCATATATTTT. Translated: CASSEISGGPGNTIYF.

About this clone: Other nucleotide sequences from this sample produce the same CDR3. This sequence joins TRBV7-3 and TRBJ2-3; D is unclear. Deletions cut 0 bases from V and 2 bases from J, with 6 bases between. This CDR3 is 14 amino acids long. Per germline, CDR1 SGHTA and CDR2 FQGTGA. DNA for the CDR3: TGTGCCAGCAGCTTAACTGGGTTCACAGATACGCAGTATTTT. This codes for CASSLTGFTDTQYF.

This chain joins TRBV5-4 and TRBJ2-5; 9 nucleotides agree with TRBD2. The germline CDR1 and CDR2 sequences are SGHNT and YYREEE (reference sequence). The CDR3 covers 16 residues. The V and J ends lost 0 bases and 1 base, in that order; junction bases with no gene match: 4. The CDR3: CASSLVAGGPQETQYF. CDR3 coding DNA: TGTGCCAGCAGCTTGGTTGCGGGAGGGCCCCAAGAGACCCAGTACTTC.

CDR3 sequence reads: CASSTTSGRATEQFF. Here the CDR3 DNA reads TGTGCCAGTAGTACCACTAGCGGGAGGGCCACTGAGCAGTTCTTC. The chain recombines TRBV19 with TRBJ2-1; 13 nucleotides align to TRBD2. V was pared by 4 bases and J by 9 bases, with 6 bases of the junction left unmatched. The length of the CDR3 is 15 residues. The V gene's germline CDR1 is LNHDA and CDR2 SQIVND (reference sequence).

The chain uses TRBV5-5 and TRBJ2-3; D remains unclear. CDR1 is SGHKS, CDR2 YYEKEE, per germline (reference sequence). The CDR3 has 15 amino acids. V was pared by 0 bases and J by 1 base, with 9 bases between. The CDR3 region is CASSLVYLGTDTQYF. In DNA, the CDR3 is TGTGCCAGCAGCTTGGTTTATCTAGGCACAGATACGCAGTATTTT.

Here the CDR3 DNA reads TGTGCCTCCCAACACGAAATCGGGGAAGGCTACACCTTC. This sequence encodes CASQHEIGEGYTF. This sequence joins TRBV2 and TRBJ1-2; no clear D gene. CDR3 length: 13 amino acids. The V and J ends lost 11 bases and 8 bases respectively, with 21 bases between them. Germline V gives CDR1 SNHLY, CDR2 FYNNEI.

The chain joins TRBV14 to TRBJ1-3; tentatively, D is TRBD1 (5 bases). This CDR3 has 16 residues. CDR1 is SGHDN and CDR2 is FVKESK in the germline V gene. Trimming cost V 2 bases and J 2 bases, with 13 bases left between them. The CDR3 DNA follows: TGTGCCAGCAGCCAAACGCCCGCGGGGGCTGGAAACACCATATATTTT. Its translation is CASSQTPAGAGNTIYF.

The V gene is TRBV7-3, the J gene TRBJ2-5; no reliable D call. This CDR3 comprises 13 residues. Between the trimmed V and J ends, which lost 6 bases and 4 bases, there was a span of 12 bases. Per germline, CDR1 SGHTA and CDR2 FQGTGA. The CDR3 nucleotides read TGTGCCAGCAGTCAACAATGGGGAGAGACCCAGTACTTC. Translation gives CASSQQWGETQYF.

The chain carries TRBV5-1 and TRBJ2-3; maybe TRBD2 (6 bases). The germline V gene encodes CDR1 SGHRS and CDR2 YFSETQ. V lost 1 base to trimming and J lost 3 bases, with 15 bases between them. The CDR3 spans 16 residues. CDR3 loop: CASSLSTSWGTDTQYF. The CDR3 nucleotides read TGCGCCAGCAGCTTGTCCACTAGCTGGGGGACAGATACGCAGTATTTT.

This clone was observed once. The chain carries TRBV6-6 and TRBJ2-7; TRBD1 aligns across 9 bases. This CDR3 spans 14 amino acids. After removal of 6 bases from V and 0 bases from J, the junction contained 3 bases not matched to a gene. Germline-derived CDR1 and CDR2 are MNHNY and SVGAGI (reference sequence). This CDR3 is CASRGQGHSYEQYF. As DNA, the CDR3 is TGTGCCAGCAGGGGACAGGGACACTCCTACGAGCAGTACTTC.